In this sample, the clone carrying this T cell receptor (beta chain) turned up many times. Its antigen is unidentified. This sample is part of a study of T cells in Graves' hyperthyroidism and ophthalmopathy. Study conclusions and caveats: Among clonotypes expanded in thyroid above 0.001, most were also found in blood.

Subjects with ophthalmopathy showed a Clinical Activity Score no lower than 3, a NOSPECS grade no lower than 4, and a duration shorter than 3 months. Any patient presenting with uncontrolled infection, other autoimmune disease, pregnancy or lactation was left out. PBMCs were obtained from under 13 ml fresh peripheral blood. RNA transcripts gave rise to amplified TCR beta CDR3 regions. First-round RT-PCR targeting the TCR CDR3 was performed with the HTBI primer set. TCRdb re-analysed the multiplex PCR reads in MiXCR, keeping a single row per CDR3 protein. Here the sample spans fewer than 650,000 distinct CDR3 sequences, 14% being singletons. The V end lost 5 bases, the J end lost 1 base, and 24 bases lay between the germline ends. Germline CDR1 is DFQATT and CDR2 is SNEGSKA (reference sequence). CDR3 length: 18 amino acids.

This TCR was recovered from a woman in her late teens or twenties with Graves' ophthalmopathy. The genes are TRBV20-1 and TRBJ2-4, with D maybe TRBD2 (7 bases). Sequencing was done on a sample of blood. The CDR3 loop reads CSAPSRGPKGGAKNIQYF. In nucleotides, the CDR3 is TGCAGTGCTCCCTCGCGGGGGCCGAAGGGGGGGGCCAAAAACATTCAGTACTTC.